These T cell receptor beta chains were read from a single sample in a study of cytomegalovirus exposure and HLA in healthy donors. Produced via immunoSEQ multiplex PCR; TCRdb's table is partial and in-frame only. Here the sample spans some 86,000 clones, 93% being singletons. Sequencing was performed on PBMCs. These receptor sequences come from a woman under 40 in good health and CMV-seronegative. Each CDR3 is given without its conserved first and last residue. A D gene is named only where the DNA matches it firmly. Some rows mark clone size as missing; the rest say once, few, many or name a class of expanded clone.

d_call	clone_size	v_call	j_call	cdr3_aa
.	.	TRBV7-6	TRBJ2-7	ASSLNVEYEQY
TRBD1	.	TRBV9	TRBJ1-2	ASSAGQGEYYGYT
.	.	TRBV7-8	TRBJ1-2	ASSPRGNYGYT
.	.	TRBV25-1	TRBJ1-1	ASSPLGGGTSNTEAF
TRBD1	.	TRBV5-5	TRBJ1-2	ASSAGTGGYGYT
.	.	TRBV18	TRBJ2-1	ASSPYSYNEQF
.	.	TRBV10-3	TRBJ1-1	AIKGTAGEAF
.	.	TRBV28	TRBJ1-2	ASSLVGAPGGYT
.	once	TRBV5-6	TRBJ1-5	ASSTWGGGQPQH
.	.	TRBV4-1	TRBJ2-2	ASSPLWTYPPGELF
TRBD1	.	TRBV5-1	TRBJ1-1	ASSSIDRENTEAF
TRBD2	few	TRBV29-1	TRBJ2-5	SVAGTSGREGTQETQY
TRBD1	.	TRBV28	TRBJ2-3	ASSLVETGKEDTQY
.	.	TRBV6-1	TRBJ2-6	ASSEGGSGANVLT
.	once	TRBV4-1	TRBJ2-5	ASRLRQTYQETQY
TRBD1	few	TRBV6-1	TRBJ1-5	ASSGEGQGALEPQH
TRBD1	.	TRBV27	TRBJ1-6	ASSRGVDRGRNSPLH
.	.	TRBV30	TRBJ2-7	AWRRAGTYEQY
TRBD1	.	TRBV18	TRBJ1-5	ASSPGQGVQPQH
TRBD2	.	TRBV7-9	TRBJ2-7	ASSPTGLAGYEQY
TRBD1	once	TRBV30	TRBJ1-6	AWSKQGSLIYNSPLH
TRBD2	.	TRBV27	TRBJ2-1	ASSGAGTSRPEQF
.	.	TRBV29-1	TRBJ2-1	SVLGSSYNEQF
.	.	TRBV19	TRBJ1-2	ASSIVTANYGYT
.	.	TRBV27	TRBJ1-1	ASSPSGGGALMNTEAF
.	.	TRBV9	TRBJ1-2	ASSVESGGKYGYT
TRBD1	once	TRBV30	TRBJ1-2	AWSIRNRGIGGYT
TRBD1	once	TRBV6-5	TRBJ1-3	ASSRGQGAGNTIY
TRBD1	.	TRBV6-1	TRBJ1-2	ASRKPGQGSGYT
.	.	TRBV25-1	TRBJ2-2	ASSARAGTGELF
TRBD2	medium-sized	TRBV4-2	TRBJ2-7	ASSQEGTKQY
.	.	TRBV19	TRBJ1-5	ASSIQNGLAQPQH
TRBD1	.	TRBV7-2	TRBJ1-1	ASRGYRGGMNTEAF
.	.	TRBV30	TRBJ2-2	AWSARTGELF
.	.	TRBV30	TRBJ1-1	AWSETGLNTEAF
.	.	TRBV30	TRBJ1-2	AWSSTGPHYGYT
.	.	TRBV7-8	TRBJ1-1	ASSFMRGNTEAF